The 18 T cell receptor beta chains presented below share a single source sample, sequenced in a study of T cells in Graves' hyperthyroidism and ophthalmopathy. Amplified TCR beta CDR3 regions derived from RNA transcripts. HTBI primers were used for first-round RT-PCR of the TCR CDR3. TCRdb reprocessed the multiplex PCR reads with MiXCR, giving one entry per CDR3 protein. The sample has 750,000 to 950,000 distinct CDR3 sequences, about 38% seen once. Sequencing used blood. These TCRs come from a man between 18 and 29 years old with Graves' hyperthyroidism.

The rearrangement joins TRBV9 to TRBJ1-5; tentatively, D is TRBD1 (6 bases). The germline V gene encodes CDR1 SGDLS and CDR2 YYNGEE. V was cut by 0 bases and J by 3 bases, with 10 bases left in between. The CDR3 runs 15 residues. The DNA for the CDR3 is TGTGCCAGCAGCGTAGGGGACACAGACAATCAGCCCCAGCATTTT. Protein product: CASSVGDTDNQPQHF.

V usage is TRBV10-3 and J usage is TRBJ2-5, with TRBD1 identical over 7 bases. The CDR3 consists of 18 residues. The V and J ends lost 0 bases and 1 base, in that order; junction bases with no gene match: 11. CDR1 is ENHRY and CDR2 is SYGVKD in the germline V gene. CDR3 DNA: TGTGCCATCAGTGAGTCGAATGGCAGGGGGACCCGCCAAGAGACCCAGTACTTC. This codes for CAISESNGRGTRQETQYF.

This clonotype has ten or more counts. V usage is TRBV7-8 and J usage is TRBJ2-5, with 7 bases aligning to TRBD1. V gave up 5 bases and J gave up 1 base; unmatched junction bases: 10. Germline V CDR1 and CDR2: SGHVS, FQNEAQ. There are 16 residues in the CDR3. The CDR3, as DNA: TGTGCCAGCAGCAATCTGACAGGGATGAGCCAAGAGACCCAGTACTTC. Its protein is CASSNLTGMSQETQYF.

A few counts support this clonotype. CDR3 coding DNA: TGTGCCAGCAGTGAACCGGGGGGCGCGTTTCTCGGCGCCCTGAACACTGAAGCTTTCTTT. Amino acid sequence: CASSEPGGAFLGALNTEAFF. The gene calls are TRBV2 and TRBJ1-1; D possibly corresponds to TRBD1 (6 bases). The CDR3 is 20 residues long. CDR1 is SNHLY, CDR2 FYNNEI, per germline. The ends were cut back, 2 bases at V and 0 bases at J, with 25 bases in the middle.

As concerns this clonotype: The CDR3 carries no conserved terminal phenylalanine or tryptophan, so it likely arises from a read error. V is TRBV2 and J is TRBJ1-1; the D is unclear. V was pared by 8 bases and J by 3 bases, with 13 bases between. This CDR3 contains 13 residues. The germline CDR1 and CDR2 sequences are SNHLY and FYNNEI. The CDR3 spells CASAPQMDTEAFL. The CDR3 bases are TGTGCCAGCGCCCCGCAGATGGACACTGAAGCTTTCCTT.

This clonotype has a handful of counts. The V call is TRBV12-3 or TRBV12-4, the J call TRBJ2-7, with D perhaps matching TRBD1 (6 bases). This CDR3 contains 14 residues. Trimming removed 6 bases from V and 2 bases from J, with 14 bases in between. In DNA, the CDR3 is TGTGCCAGCAGGGCCGGGACACGGACCTACGAGCAGTACTTC. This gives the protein CASRAGTRTYEQYF.

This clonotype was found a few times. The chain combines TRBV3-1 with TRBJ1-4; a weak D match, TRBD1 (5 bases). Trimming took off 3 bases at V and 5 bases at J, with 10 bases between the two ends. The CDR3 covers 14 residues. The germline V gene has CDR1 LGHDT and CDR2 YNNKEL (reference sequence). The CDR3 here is CASSQGTRNEKLFF. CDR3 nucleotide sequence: TGTGCCAGCAGCCAGGGGACTCGGAATGAAAAACTGTTTTTT.

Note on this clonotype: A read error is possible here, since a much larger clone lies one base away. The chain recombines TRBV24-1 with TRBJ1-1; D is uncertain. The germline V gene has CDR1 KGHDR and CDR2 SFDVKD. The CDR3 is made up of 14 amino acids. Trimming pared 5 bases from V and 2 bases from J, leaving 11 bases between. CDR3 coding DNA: TGTGCCACCAGTGGTTCGTACAGAAACACTGAAGCTTTCTTT. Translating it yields CATSGSYRNTEAFF.

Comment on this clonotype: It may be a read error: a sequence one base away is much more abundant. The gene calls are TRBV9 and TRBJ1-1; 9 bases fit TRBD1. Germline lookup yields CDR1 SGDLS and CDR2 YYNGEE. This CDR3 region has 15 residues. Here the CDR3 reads CAGSDTGGAHTEAFF. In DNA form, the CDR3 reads TGTGCCGGCAGCGATACAGGGGGCGCGCACACTGAAGCTTTCTTT.

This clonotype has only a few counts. The CDR3 reads CSARSGTPETQYF. CDR3 nucleotides: TGCAGTGCTCGATCCGGGACTCCAGAGACCCAGTACTTC. The genes are TRBV20-1 and TRBJ2-5; tentatively, D is TRBD2 (6 bases). Trimming pared 5 bases from V and 4 bases from J, leaving 14 bases between. The CDR3 has 13 residues. From germline, CDR1 is DFQATT and CDR2 SNEGSKA (reference sequence).

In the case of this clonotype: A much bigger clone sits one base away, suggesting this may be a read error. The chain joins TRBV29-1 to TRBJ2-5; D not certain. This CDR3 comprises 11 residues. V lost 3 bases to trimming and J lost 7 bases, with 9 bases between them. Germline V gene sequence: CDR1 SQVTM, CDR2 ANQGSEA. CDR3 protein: CSVDAEGTQYF. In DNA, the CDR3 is TGCAGCGTTGATGCGGAAGGGACCCAGTACTTC. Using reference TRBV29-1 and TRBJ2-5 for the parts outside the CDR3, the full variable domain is SAVISQKPSRDICQRGTSLTIQCQVDSQVTMMFWYRQQPGQSLTLIATANQGSEATYESGFVIDKFPISRPNLTFSTLTVSNMSPEDSSIYLCSVDAEGTQYFGPGTRLLVL.

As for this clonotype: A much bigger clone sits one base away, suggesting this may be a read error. The CDR3 bases are TGTGCCAGTCCAGGGAACTCTGAAGCTTTCTTT. Its translation: CASPGNSEAFF. V is TRBV2 and J is TRBJ1-1; maybe TRBD1 (5 bases). CDR3 length: 11 amino acids. Germline V gene sequence: CDR1 SNHLY, CDR2 FYNNEI.

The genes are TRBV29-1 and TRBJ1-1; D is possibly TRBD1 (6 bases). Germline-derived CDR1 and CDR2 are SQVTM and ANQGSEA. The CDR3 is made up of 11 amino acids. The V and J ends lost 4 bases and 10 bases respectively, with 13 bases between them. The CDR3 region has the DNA TGCAGCGTTGGACAGGCCGGAGGAGCTTTCTTT. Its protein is CSVGQAGGAFF. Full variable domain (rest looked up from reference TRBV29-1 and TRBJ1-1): SAVISQKPSRDICQRGTSLTIQCQVDSQVTMMFWYRQQPGQSLTLIATANQGSEATYESGFVIDKFPISRPNLTFSTLTVSNMSPEDSSIYLCSVGQAGGAFFGQGTRLTVV.

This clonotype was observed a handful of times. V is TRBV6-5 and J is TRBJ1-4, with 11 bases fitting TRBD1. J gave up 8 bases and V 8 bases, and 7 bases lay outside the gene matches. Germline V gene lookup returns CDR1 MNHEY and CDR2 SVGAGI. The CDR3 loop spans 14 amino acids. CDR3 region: CASSRDRGVEKLFF. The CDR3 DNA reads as TGTGCCAGCTCCCGGGACAGGGGGGTCGAAAAACTGTTTTTT.

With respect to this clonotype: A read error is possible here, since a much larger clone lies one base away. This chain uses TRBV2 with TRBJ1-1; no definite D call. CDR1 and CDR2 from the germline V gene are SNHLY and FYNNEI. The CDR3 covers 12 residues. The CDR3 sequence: CASSDPDTEASF. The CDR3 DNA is TGTGCCAGCAGTGACCCTGACACTGAAGCTTCCTTT.

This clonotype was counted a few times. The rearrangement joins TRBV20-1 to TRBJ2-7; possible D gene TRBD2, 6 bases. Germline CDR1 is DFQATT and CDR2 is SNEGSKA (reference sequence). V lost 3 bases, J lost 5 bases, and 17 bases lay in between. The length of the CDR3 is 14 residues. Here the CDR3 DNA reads TGCAGTGCTAGCGGAGGAGGGAGAGGCGACGAGCAGTACTTC. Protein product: CSASGGGRGDEQYF.

This chain's CDR3 is CASFPQGAGNTGELFF. The CDR3 bases are TGTGCCAGTTTCCCTCAAGGGGCAGGGAACACCGGGGAGCTGTTTTTT. V gene TRBV19 combines with J gene TRBJ2-2; possibly TRBD1 for D (5 bases). The V end lost 8 bases, the J end lost 1 base, and 17 bases lay between the germline ends. The germline V gene encodes CDR1 LNHDA and CDR2 SQIVND (reference sequence). CDR3 length: 16 amino acids.

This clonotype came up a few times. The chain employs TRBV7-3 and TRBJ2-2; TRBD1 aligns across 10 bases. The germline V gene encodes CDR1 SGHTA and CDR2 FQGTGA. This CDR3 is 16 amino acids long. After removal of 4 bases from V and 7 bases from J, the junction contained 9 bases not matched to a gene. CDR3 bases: TGTGCCAGCAGCTCGACAGGGGGCGGATTAGTCGGGGAGCTGTTTTTT. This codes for CASSSTGGGLVGELFF. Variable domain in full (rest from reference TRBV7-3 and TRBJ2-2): GAGVSQTPSNKVTEKGKYVELRCDPISGHTALYWYRQSLGQGPEFLIYFQGTGAADDSGLPNDRFFAVRPEGSVSTLKIQRTERGDSAVYLCASSSTGGGLVGELFFGEGSRLTVL.